The T cell receptor (beta chain) described here comes from a study of OX40 agonist ivuxolimab in advanced cancers. Study as a whole: Patients received ivuxolimab, an intravenous treatment, every 2 weeks at 0.01 to 10 mg/kg. General study findings and limits: There was clonal expansion of CD4+ and CD8+ blood T cells by week 6 at 0.1 to 3.0 mg/kg.

Clones were sequenced by immunoSEQ multiplex PCR, and TCRdb holds only the in-frame ones, with some missing. The profile covers about 49,000 clones, with approximately 84% appearing a single time and about 13% taken by the ten largest. On this clone itself: The target antigen is unknown.

V was cut by 5 bases and J by 4 bases, with 12 bases left in between. CDR1 SEHNR and CDR2 FQNEAQ come from the germline V gene (reference sequence). CDR3 length equals 14 residues. This clonotype was obtained from an adult with an advanced solid tumor such as melanoma, head and neck, liver or kidney cancer. The chain joins TRBV7-9 to TRBJ1-5; perhaps TRBD1 as D (6 bases). Sequenced material: CD4+ or CD8+ T cells sorted from blood, taken in a trial of the OX40 agonist ivuxolimab. The DNA for the CDR3 is TGTGCCAGCAGCCCCCAGGGGACGAATCAGCCCCAGCATTTT. It yields the protein CASSPQGTNQPQHF.